The 14 T cell receptor beta chains reported below all come from one sample, sequenced in a study of post-analysis software for immune sequencing data. Overall study findings and caveats: Five or six TRBV segments, TRBV5-6, TRBV5-1 and TRBV20-1 among them, were found more frequent in patients than controls.

TCR beta cDNA libraries included unique molecular identifiers. MiXCR, run by TCRdb on the PCR reads, gives a single entry per CDR3 protein. The table includes fewer than 850,000 distinct CDR3 sequences, just under 30% detected once. Antigens for these TCRs are unknown. Source material: blood. These receptors all stem from a girl between 5 and 17 years old with multiple sclerosis.

The chain couples TRBV15 to TRBJ2-7, with D possibly being TRBD2 (5 bases). Deletions cut 2 bases from V and 6 bases from J, with 17 bases between. The CDR3 spans 15 residues. Per the germline V gene, CDR1 is LNHNV and CDR2 is YYDKDF (reference sequence). The CDR3 protein is CATSRPRTGVSEQYF. For the CDR3, the DNA is TGTGCCACCAGCAGACCCCGGACCGGGGTCTCCGAGCAGTACTTC.

This chain connects TRBV6-6 to TRBJ1-1; D ambiguous. Trimming pared 7 bases from V and 8 bases from J, leaving 5 bases between. The CDR3 is 9 amino acids. Germline CDR1 MNHNY, CDR2 SVGAGI (reference sequence). CDR3 sequence (DNA): TGTGCCAGCACGTCAGAAGCTTTCTTT. Its protein is CASTSEAFF.

This clonotype was detected once. This sequence joins TRBV11-2 and TRBJ2-1, with 13 bases fitting TRBD2. CDR3 length: 17 amino acids. V gave up 4 bases and J gave up 4 bases; unmatched junction bases: 7. CDR1 and CDR2 (germline): SGHAT, FQNNGV. CDR3: CASSSPGLAGKYNEQFF. CDR3 DNA sequence: TGTGCCAGCAGCTCCCCGGGACTAGCGGGAAAATACAATGAGCAGTTCTTC.

This clonotype occurred a few times. The V gene is TRBV6-2 or TRBV6-3, the J gene TRBJ1-5, with D possibly matching TRBD1 (5 bases). The germline V gene encodes CDR1 MNHEY and CDR2 SVGEGT. This CDR3 has 15 residues. Trimming took 6 bases from V and 3 from J, leaving 15 bases between them. The CDR3 region is CASRTETTLNQPQHF. CDR3 nucleotides: TGTGCCAGCAGGACAGAGACCACACTCAATCAGCCCCAGCATTTT.

Concerning this clonotype itself: This likely comes from a read error, as the CDR3 has no conserved phenylalanine or tryptophan at its end. J is TRBJ1-2 and V is TRBV20-1, with D uncertain. The germline V gene has CDR1 DFQATT and CDR2 SNEGSKA (reference sequence). This CDR3 is 13 amino acids long. The V end lost 6 bases, the J end lost 0 bases, and 11 bases lay between the germline ends. The CDR3 here is CSAPIIANYGYTL. The CDR3, as DNA: TGCAGTGCCCCCATCATAGCTAACTATGGCTACACCTTA.

Only a few counts were recorded for this clonotype. The rearrangement joins TRBV15 to TRBJ2-1; TRBD2 might be the D (7 bases). CDR3 length: 14 amino acids. Between the trimmed V and J ends, which lost 8 bases and 7 bases, there was a span of 18 bases. Germline V gene lookup returns CDR1 LNHNV and CDR2 YYDKDF (reference sequence). For the CDR3, the DNA is TGTGCCACCGAGGCCGGGGGGCTCCCTAATGAGCAGTTCTTC. This gives the protein CATEAGGLPNEQFF.

V is TRBV10-3 and J is TRBJ2-1, with 7 bases matching TRBD1. The germline CDR1 and CDR2 sequences are ENHRY and SYGVKD. CDR3 length: 13 residues. With V trimmed by 10 bases and J by 6 bases, 9 bases remained unmatched. The CDR3 protein is CATKGAQGNEQFF. CDR3 coding DNA: TGTGCCACCAAGGGGGCACAGGGCAATGAGCAGTTCTTC.

This clonotype was seen only a few times. The chain has TRBV13 and TRBJ2-7, with D tentatively TRBD1 (5 bases). The germline gives CDR1 PRHDT, CDR2 FYEKMQ (reference sequence). Trimming cost V 5 bases and J 3 bases, with 14 bases left between them. The CDR3 length is 14 residues. CDR3 sequence (DNA): TGTGCCAGCAGCGCAGGGTTTAACGGCTACGAGCAGTACTTC. Its translation: CASSAGFNGYEQYF.

The table lists this clonotype with a few counts. The chain combines TRBV2 with TRBJ1-5; D not resolved. CDR1 and CDR2 (germline): SNHLY, FYNNEI. V was clipped by 5 bases and J by 2 bases, with 7 bases between them. The CDR3 sequence is 13 residues long. CDR3 DNA sequence: TGTGCCAGCAGTCAACATGGCAATCAGCCCCAGCATTTT. Its translation is CASSQHGNQPQHF.

This clonotype occurred a few times. The chain couples TRBV4-1 to TRBJ2-6; D is perhaps TRBD1 (6 bases). The CDR3 is 15 amino acids. Germline CDR1 reads MGHRA; CDR2 reads YSYEKL. Trimming cost V 6 bases and J 2 bases, with 11 bases left between them. The CDR3 sequence is CASRYPGAGANVLTF. The DNA for the CDR3 is TGCGCCAGCAGATACCCAGGGGCTGGGGCCAACGTCCTGACTTTC.

This clonotype was seen repeatedly, ten times or more. The chain couples TRBV7-2 to TRBJ2-7; a possible D gene is TRBD2 (6 bases). The CDR3 totals 15 residues. Germline V gene sequence: CDR1 SGHTA, CDR2 FQGNSA. V was cut by 6 bases and J by 0 bases, with 15 bases left in between. The CDR3 nucleotides are TGTGCCAGCAGTCTAGCGACCTACTCCTCCTACGAGCAGTACTTC. This codes for CASSLATYSSYEQYF.

The rearrangement joins TRBV6-5 to TRBJ2-7; TRBD2 matches at 9 bases. Trimming at V came to 2 bases and at J to 0 bases, leaving 17 bases not matched to a gene. The V gene's germline CDR1 is MNHEY and CDR2 SVGAGI. The CDR3 runs to 20 residues. The CDR3 protein is CASSYRLAGGLTPSSYEQYF. CDR3 bases: TGTGCCAGCAGTTACCGGCTCGCGGGAGGGCTAACGCCTAGCTCCTACGAGCAGTACTTC.

This clonotype appeared a few times. The chain combines TRBV7-9 with TRBJ1-6; D unresolved. Germline V gene data show CDR1 as SEHNR and CDR2 as FQNEAQ (reference sequence). Trimming took 5 bases from V and 8 from J, leaving 10 bases between them. This CDR3 spans 13 amino acids. The CDR3 protein is CASSVDGYSPLHF. In DNA, the CDR3 is TGTGCCAGCAGCGTCGACGGGTATTCACCCCTCCACTTT.

The chain combines TRBV11-2 with TRBJ1-1; D ambiguous. CDR3 length: 13 residues. Germline CDR1 reads SGHAT; CDR2 reads FQNNGV. V dropped 5 bases and J dropped 5 bases, with 12 bases sitting between them. This CDR3 reads CASSPSFGTEAFF. CDR3 DNA sequence: TGTGCCAGCAGCCCGTCGTTTGGGACTGAAGCTTTCTTT. Variable domain in full (rest from reference TRBV11-2 and TRBJ1-1): EAGVAQSPRYKIIEKRQSVAFWCNPISGHATLYWYQQILGQGPKLLIQFQNNGVVDDSQLPKDRFSAERLKGVDSTLKIQPAKLEDSAVYLCASSPSFGTEAFFGQGTRLTVV.